This TCR beta chain comes out of a study of blood T cell repertoires in COVID-19. Study summary: Some COVID-19 samples were acute and others convalescent; all came from the United States, Italy and Spain. In each case, the material was cDNA or gDNA derived from T cells, B-cell-depleted T cells, or PBMCs.

From germline, CDR1 is LNHDA and CDR2 SQIVND (reference sequence). Between the trimmed V and J ends, which lost 5 bases and 0 bases, there was a span of 9 bases. CDR3 length: 14 amino acids. Original analysis: Scientists estimated how many nucleated cells there were by amplifying reference gene primers. Libraries were prepared by immunoSEQ multiplex PCR; TCRdb keeps only in-frame clonotypes and omits some of them. V and J calls and clone size follow that table, whereas D and trimming were derived from the DNA. The sample records over 15,000 clones, 91% being singletons. Sequenced input: peripheral blood. This clonotype originated in a human donor in a cohort sampled during active COVID-19. The genes are TRBV19 and TRBJ2-3; D remains ambiguous. Written as DNA, the CDR3 is TGTGCCAGTAGTCTCGCGGATAGCACAGATACGCAGTATTTT. It translates to CASSLADSTDTQYF.